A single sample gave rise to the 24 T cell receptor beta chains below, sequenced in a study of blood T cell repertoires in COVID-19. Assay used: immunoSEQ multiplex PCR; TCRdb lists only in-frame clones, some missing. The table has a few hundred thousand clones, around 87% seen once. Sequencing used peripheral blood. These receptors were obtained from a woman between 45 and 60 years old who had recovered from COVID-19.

CDR3 in amino acids: CASSDRGLVTDTQYF. DNA of the CDR3: TGTGCCAGCAGCGACAGGGGGCTTGTCACAGATACGCAGTATTTT. V and J are TRBV2 and TRBJ2-3; 10 bases are shared with TRBD1. Germline CDR1 reads SNHLY; CDR2 reads FYNNEI. The CDR3 spans 15 residues. V was pared by 6 bases and J by 2 bases, with 5 bases of the junction left unmatched.

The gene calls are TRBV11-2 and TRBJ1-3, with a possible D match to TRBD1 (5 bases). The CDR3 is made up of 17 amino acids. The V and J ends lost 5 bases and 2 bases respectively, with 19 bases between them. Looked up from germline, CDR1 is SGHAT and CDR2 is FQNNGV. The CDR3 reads CASSLNPGVTTGNTIYF. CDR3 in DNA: TGTGCCAGCAGCCTAAATCCGGGGGTAACCACTGGAAACACCATATATTTT.

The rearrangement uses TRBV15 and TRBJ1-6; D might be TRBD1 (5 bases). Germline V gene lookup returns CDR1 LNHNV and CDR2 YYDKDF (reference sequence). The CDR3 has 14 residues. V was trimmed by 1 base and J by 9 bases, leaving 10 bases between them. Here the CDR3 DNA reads TGTGCCACCAGCAGAGGCAGGGAGGGTTCACCCCTCCACTTT. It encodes CATSRGREGSPLHF.

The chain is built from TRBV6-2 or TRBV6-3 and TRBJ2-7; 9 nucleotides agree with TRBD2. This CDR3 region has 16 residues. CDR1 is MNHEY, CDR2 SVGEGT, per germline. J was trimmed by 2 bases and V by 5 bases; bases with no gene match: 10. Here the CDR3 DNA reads TGTGCCAGCAGTGGGGGTTCTAGCGGGGACCCCTACGAGCAGTACTTC. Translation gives CASSGGSSGDPYEQYF.

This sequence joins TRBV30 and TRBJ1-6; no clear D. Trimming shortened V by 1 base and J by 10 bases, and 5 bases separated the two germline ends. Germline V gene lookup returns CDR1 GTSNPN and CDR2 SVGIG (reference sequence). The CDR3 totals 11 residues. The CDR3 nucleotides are TGTGCCTGGAGTGACGGGTCACCCCTCCACTTT. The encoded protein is CAWSDGSPLHF. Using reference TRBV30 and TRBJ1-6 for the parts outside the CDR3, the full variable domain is SQTIHQWPATLVQPVGSPLSLECTVEGTSNPNLYWYRQAAGRGLQLLFYSVGIGQISSEVPQNLSASRPQDRQFILSSKKLLLSDSGFYLCAWSDGSPLHFGNGTRLTVT.

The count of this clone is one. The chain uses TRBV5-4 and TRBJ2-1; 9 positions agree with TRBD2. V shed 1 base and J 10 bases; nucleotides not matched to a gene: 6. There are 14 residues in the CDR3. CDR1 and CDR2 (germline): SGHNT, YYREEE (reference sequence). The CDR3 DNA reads TGTGCCAGCAGCTTGTGGACTAGCGATAGGGAGCAGTTCTTC. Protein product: CASSLWTSDREQFF.

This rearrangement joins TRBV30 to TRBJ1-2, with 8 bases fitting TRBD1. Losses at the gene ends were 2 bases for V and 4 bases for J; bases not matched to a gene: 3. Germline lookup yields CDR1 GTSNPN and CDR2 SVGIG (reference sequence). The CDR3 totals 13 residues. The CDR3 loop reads CAWSITGGYGYTF. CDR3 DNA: TGTGCCTGGAGTATTACAGGGGGCTATGGCTACACCTTC. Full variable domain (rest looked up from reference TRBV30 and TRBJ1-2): SQTIHQWPATLVQPVGSPLSLECTVEGTSNPNLYWYRQAAGRGLQLLFYSVGIGQISSEVPQNLSASRPQDRQFILSSKKLLLSDSGFYLCAWSITGGYGYTFGSGTRLTVV.

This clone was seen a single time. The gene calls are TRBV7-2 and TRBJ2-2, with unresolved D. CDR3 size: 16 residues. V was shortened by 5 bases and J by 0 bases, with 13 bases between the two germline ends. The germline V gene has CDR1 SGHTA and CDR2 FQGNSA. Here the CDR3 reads CASSPFAATNTGELFF. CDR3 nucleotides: TGTGCCAGCAGCCCGTTTGCGGCAACGAACACCGGGGAGCTGTTTTTT.

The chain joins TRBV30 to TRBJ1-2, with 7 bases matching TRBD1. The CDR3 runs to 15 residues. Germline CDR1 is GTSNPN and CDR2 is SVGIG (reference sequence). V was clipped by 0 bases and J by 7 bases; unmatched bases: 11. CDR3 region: CAWSVRRQGLSGYTF. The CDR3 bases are TGTGCCTGGAGTGTAAGGAGACAGGGTTTGAGTGGCTACACCTTC.

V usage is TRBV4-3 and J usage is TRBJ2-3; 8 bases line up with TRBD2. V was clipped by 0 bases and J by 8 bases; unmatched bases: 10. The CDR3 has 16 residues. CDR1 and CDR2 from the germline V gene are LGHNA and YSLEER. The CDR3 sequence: CASSQDPGGSSGTQYF. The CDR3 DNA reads TGCGCCAGCAGCCAAGATCCGGGGGGGTCCAGCGGTACGCAGTATTTT.

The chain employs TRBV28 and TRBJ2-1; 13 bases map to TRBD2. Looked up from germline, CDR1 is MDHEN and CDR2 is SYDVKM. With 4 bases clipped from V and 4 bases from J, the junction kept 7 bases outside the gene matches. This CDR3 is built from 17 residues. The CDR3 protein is CASSSAGLAGDYNEQFF. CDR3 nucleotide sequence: TGTGCCAGCAGTTCCGCAGGACTAGCGGGAGATTACAATGAGCAGTTCTTC. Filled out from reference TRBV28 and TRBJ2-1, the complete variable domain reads DVKVTQSSRYLVKRTGEKVFLECVQDMDHENMFWYRQDPGLGLRLIYFSYDVKMKEKGDIPEGYSVSREKKERFSLILESASTNQTSMYLCASSSAGLAGDYNEQFFGPGTRLTVL.

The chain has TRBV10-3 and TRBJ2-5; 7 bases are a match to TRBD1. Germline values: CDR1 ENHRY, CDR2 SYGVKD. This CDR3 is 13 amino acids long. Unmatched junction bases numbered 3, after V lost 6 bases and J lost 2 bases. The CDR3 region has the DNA TGTGCCATCAGCGGGACAGATCAAGAGACCCAGTACTTC. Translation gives CAISGTDQETQYF.

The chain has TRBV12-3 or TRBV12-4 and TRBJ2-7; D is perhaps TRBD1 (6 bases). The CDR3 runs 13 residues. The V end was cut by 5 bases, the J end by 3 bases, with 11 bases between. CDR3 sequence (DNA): TGTGCCAGCAGTAACGGACAGAGCTACGAGCAGTACTTC. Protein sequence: CASSNGQSYEQYF.

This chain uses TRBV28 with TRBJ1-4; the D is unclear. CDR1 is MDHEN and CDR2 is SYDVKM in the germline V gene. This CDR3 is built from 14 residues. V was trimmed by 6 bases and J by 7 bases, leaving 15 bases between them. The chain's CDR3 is CASRPTGRREKLFF. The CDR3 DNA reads TGTGCCAGCAGGCCCACCGGGAGGCGTGAAAAACTGTTTTTT. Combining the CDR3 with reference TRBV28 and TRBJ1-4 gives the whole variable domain DVKVTQSSRYLVKRTGEKVFLECVQDMDHENMFWYRQDPGLGLRLIYFSYDVKMKEKGDIPEGYSVSREKKERFSLILESASTNQTSMYLCASRPTGRREKLFFGSGTQLSVL.

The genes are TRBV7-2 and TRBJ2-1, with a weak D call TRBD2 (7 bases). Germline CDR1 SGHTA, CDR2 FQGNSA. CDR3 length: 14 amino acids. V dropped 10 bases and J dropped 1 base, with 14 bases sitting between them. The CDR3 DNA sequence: TGTGCCACCGAGGGGGGGAGGTCCTACAATGAGCAGTTCTTC. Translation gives CATEGGRSYNEQFF.

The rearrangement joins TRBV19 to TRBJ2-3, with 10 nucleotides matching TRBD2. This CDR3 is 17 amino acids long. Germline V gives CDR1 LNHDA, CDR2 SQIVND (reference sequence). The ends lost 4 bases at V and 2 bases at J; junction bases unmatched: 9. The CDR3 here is CASSTRGLADVTDTQYF. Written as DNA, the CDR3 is TGTGCCAGTAGTACCCGCGGACTAGCGGATGTCACAGATACGCAGTATTTT.

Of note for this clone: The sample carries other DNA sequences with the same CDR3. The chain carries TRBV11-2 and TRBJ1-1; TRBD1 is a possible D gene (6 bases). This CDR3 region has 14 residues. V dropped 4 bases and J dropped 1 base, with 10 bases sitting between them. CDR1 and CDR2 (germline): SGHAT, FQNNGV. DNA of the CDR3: TGTGCCAGCAGCTCGACAGGCTCGAACACTGAAGCTTTCTTT. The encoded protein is CASSSTGSNTEAFF.

The CDR3 DNA is TGTGCCAGCACACCTCTTGGAGGGTCTAGAGAGACCCAGTACTTC. This sequence encodes CASTPLGGSRETQYF. The chain is built from TRBV7-9 and TRBJ2-5; a weak D match, TRBD2 (6 bases). V was shortened by 7 bases and J by 4 bases, with 19 bases between the two germline ends. Germline V gene sequence: CDR1 SEHNR, CDR2 FQNEAQ (reference sequence). CDR3 length: 15 amino acids.

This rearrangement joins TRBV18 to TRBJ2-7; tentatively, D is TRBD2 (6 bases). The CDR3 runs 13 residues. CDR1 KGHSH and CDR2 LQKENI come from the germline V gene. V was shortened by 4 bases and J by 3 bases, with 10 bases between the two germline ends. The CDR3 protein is CASSQGTGYEQYF. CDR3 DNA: TGTGCCAGCTCACAAGGGACTGGCTACGAGCAGTACTTC.

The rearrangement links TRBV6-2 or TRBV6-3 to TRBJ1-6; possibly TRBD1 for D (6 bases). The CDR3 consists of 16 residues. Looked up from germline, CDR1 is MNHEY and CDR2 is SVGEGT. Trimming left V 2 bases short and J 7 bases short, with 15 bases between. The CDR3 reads CASSYERQDKNSPLHF. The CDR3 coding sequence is TGTGCCAGCAGTTACGAGAGACAGGATAAAAATTCACCCCTCCACTTT.

CDR3 loop: CATSDLGGTRETQYF. For the CDR3, the DNA is TGTGCCACCAGTGATTTGGGGGGGACCCGGGAGACCCAGTACTTC. The chain links TRBV24-1 to TRBJ2-5, with D possibly matching TRBD2 (6 bases). The CDR3 is made up of 15 amino acids. Trimming removed 0 bases from V and 5 bases from J, with 12 bases in between. Germline CDR1 reads KGHDR; CDR2 reads SFDVKD.

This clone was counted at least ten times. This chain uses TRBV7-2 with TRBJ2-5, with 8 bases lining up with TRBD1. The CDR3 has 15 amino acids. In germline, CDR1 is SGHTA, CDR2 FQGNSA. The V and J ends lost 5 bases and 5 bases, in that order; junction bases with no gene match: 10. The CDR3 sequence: CASSPRDRWGETQYF. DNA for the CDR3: TGTGCCAGCAGCCCTCGGGACAGGTGGGGGGAGACCCAGTACTTC. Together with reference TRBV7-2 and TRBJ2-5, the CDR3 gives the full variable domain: GAGVSQSPSNKVTEKGKDVELRCDPISGHTALYWYRQSLGQGLEFLIYFQGNSAPDKSGLPSDRFSAERTGGSVSTLTIQRTQQEDSAVYLCASSPRDRWGETQYFGPGTRLLVL.

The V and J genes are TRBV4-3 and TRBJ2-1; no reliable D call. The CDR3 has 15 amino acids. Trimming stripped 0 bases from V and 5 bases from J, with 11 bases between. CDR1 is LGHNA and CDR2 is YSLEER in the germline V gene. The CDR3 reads CASSQERGTDNEQFF. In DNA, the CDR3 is TGCGCCAGCAGCCAAGAGCGTGGCACAGACAATGAGCAGTTCTTC.

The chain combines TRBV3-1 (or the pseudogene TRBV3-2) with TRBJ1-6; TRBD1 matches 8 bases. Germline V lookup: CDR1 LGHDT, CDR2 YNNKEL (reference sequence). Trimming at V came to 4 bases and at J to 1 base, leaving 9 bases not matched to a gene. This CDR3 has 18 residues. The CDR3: CASSPFRQGWSYNSPLHF. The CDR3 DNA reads TGTGCCAGCAGCCCGTTTAGACAGGGGTGGTCCTATAATTCACCCCTCCACTTT.